This T cell receptor beta chain appears in the sequencing data of a study of blood T cell repertoires in COVID-19. CDR1 is SGHDN and CDR2 is FVKESK in the germline V gene. The CDR3 consists of 14 residues. V lost 1 base and J lost 0, with 5 bases in between. Repertoires were generated with immunoSEQ multiplex PCR, while TCRdb's copy carries only in-frame clones and drops some. This sample has some 210,000 clones, with 84% found just once. The J gene is TRBJ2-3, the V gene TRBV14; D is uncertain. The sample comprised peripheral blood. This TCR came from a woman between 70 and 85 years old with active or convalescent COVID-19. CDR3 sequence (DNA): TGTGCCAGCAGCCAAGTGGGCAGCACAGATACGCAGTATTTT. The encoded protein is CASSQVGSTDTQYF. Complete variable domain (other parts from reference TRBV14 and TRBJ2-3): EAGVTQFPSHSVIEKGQTVTLRCDPISGHDNLYWYRRVMGKEIKFLLHFVKESKQDESGMPNNRFLAERTGGTYSTLKVQPAELEDSGVYFCASSQVGSTDTQYFGPGTRLTVL.